This T cell receptor (beta chain) was identified in a study of cytomegalovirus exposure and HLA in healthy donors. In the study overall: Of over 350 genotyped donors, more than 75% grouped in the Caucasian-associated ancestry cluster. Study-level results: Earlier analysis yielded a pattern in which most TCR beta V segments were productive about 87% or about 30% of the time.

PCR used 60 Vbeta primers and 13 Jbeta primers. The method was immunoSEQ multiplex PCR; TCRdb's version includes in-frame clones alone and lacks a portion of them. The sample has about 100,000 clones, around 76% seen once. Remarks on this clone: The antigen is not known.

Sequencing was done on a sample of PBMCs. The clonotype comes from a man in his forties in good health and CMV-seropositive.

Here the CDR3 DNA reads TGTGCCAGCAGTGAACAGGGCTACGAGCAGTACTTC. It is translated as CASSEQGYEQYF. The chain combines TRBV2 with TRBJ2-7; D might be TRBD1 (5 bases). Germline loops: CDR1 SNHLY, CDR2 FYNNEI. Trimming pared 2 bases from V and 3 bases from J, leaving 5 bases between. This CDR3 spans 12 amino acids.